The T cell receptor (beta chain) described here comes from a study of T cell repertoires in cytomegalovirus infection. Whole-study context: CMV infection and matching HLA type were both indicated by public TCR beta signatures. The study's findings and limits: Using cumulative public TCR beta family frequency, the authors identified those who carried CMV together with the relevant HLA. Dominating the ex vivo response were TCR beta clonotypes that were CMV-specific and HLA-C-restricted.

Via MiXCR, TCRdb re-called the reads, giving one row per CDR3 protein. The sample contains about 490,000 distinct CDR3 sequences, about 26% of which appear only once. There are a few counts of this clonotype. Its target is unknown. V lost 5 bases, J lost 7 bases, and 11 bases lay in between. The CDR3 is 12 residues long. This receptor was identified in a human donor in good health (CMV status not recorded). Some clones in this sample may be carry-over from other donors' samples. Sample: PBMCs. The gene calls are TRBV12-3 or TRBV12-4 and TRBJ1-1; no clear D gene. Written as DNA, the CDR3 is TGTGCCAGCAGTCAGAGGACGGATGAAGCTTTCTTT. Amino acid sequence: CASSQRTDEAFF.